This TCR beta chain derives from a study of cytomegalovirus exposure and HLA in healthy donors. Study-level background: Counted in an early data release were about 80 million unique TCRs from HLA-typed donors.

Germline values: CDR1 MDHEN, CDR2 SYDVKM. Trimming removed 6 bases from V and 4 bases from J; junction bases left unmatched: 7. The CDR3 length is 14 residues. 13 Jbeta primers and 60 Vbeta primers were used for the PCR. Sequenced by immunoSEQ multiplex PCR; TCRdb stores in-frame clones only, minus some. The table includes 100,000 or so clones, over 75% detected once. Sequenced: PBMCs. The chain has TRBV28 and TRBJ2-7, with 9 nucleotides matching TRBD2. The origin of this receptor is a man aged 35 to 55 in good health and CMV-seropositive. The CDR3 DNA reads TGTGCCAGCAGCCCTAAGCGGGGGGTTTACGAGCAGTACTTC. Its translation: CASSPKRGVYEQYF.